What follows are 15 T cell receptor beta chains derived from one specimen sequenced in a study of technical replicates of blood from a handful of donors. The method was immunoSEQ multiplex PCR; TCRdb's version includes in-frame clones alone and lacks a portion of them. Of 68,000 or so clones in the sample, roughly 93% were seen once. Sequencing input: T cells isolated from PBMCs. These receptor sequences come from a human donor in good health.

The chain carries TRBV30 and TRBJ2-7; TRBD1 is a possible D gene (6 bases). V lost 3 bases, J lost 6 bases, and 18 bases lay in between. The CDR3 runs to 14 residues. CDR1 and CDR2 from the germline V gene are GTSNPN and SVGIG (reference sequence). The DNA of the CDR3 is TGTGCCTGGAGCCCGGACAGTCCTGGGGGCGAGCAGTACTTC. The encoded protein is CAWSPDSPGGEQYF.

The rearrangement uses TRBV7-8 and TRBJ1-1; D gene unclear. The CDR3 length is 14 residues. Germline V gives CDR1 SGHVS, CDR2 FQNEAQ. Trimming took off 6 bases at V and 5 bases at J, with 16 bases between the two ends. The CDR3 is CASSTEGGWTEAFF. In DNA, the CDR3 is TGTGCCAGCAGTACGGAGGGTGGATGGACTGAAGCTTTCTTT.

A single count supports this clone. The rearrangement links TRBV4-2 to TRBJ2-3; tentatively, D is TRBD2 (6 bases). From germline, CDR1 is LGHNA and CDR2 YNFKEQ. The CDR3 covers 17 residues. Trimming left V 0 bases short and J 3 bases short, with 16 bases between. The CDR3 loop reads CASSQDVGYSGTDTQYF. The DNA for the CDR3 is TGTGCCAGCAGCCAAGATGTGGGGTACAGCGGGACAGATACGCAGTATTTT.

The chain employs TRBV11-2 and TRBJ2-7, with D possibly matching TRBD1 (5 bases). Germline-derived CDR1 and CDR2 are SGHAT and FQNNGV. This CDR3 contains 13 residues. V lost 3 bases, J lost 3 bases, and 9 bases lay in between. The CDR3 reads CASSFGQVYEQYF. In DNA form, the CDR3 reads TGTGCCAGCAGCTTTGGACAAGTCTACGAGCAGTACTTC.

The chain couples TRBV29-1 to TRBJ2-1, with 14 bases aligning to TRBD2. Germline loops: CDR1 SQVTM, CDR2 ANQGSEA. The V gene end was trimmed by 6 bases and the J gene end by 2 bases; junction bases not matched to a gene: 6. The CDR3 covers 16 residues. CDR3 amino acids: CSVHPGLAGAYNEQFF. CDR3 sequence (DNA): TGCAGCGTCCATCCGGGACTAGCGGGAGCCTACAATGAGCAGTTCTTC.

The gene calls are TRBV4-3 and TRBJ1-2, with 7 nucleotides matching TRBD1. CDR1 is LGHNA, CDR2 YSLEER, per germline. V dropped 0 bases and J dropped 4; count of bases not matched to a gene: 8. The CDR3 loop spans 16 amino acids. CDR3 sequence reads: CASSQEGTEAGYGYTF. The CDR3, as DNA: TGCGCCAGCAGCCAAGAGGGGACAGAGGCGGGCTATGGCTACACCTTC.

The V and J genes are TRBV11-2 and TRBJ2-7, with 9 nucleotides matching TRBD1. Germline values: CDR1 SGHAT, CDR2 FQNNGV. CDR3 length: 16 amino acids. V was pared by 5 bases and J by 9 bases, with 17 bases of the junction left unmatched. In DNA, the CDR3 is TGTGCCAGCAGCCTCGGGGGACAGGGTATCCGTTTAGGGCAGTACTTC. Translated, it gives CASSLGGQGIRLGQYF.

The chain uses TRBV5-1 and TRBJ2-7; weak D call: TRBD2 (5 bases). Germline V CDR1 and CDR2: SGHRS, YFSETQ. The CDR3 consists of 14 residues. With 0 bases removed from V and 4 bases from J, the gap between germline ends came to 11 bases. CDR3 loop: CASSLEERIYEQYF. The CDR3, as DNA: TGCGCCAGCAGCTTGGAAGAGCGGATTTACGAGCAGTACTTC.

The gene calls are TRBV9 and TRBJ2-5, with 11 nucleotides matching TRBD2. This CDR3 comprises 16 residues. V lost 4 bases to trimming and J lost 7 bases; unmatched junction nucleotides: 12. Germline assignment: CDR1 SGDLS and CDR2 YYNGEE. The CDR3 loop is CASSTSGLADLATQYF. The CDR3 coding sequence is TGTGCCAGCAGCACCTCGGGACTAGCGGACCTTGCGACCCAGTACTTC. Together with reference TRBV9 and TRBJ2-5, the CDR3 gives the full variable domain: DSGVTQTPKHLITATGQRVTLRCSPRSGDLSVYWYQQSLDQGLQFLIQYYNGEERAKGNILERFSAQQFPDLHSELNLSSLELGDSALYFCASSTSGLADLATQYFGPGTRLLVL.

The rearrangement joins TRBV7-9 to TRBJ1-5, with D possibly being TRBD1 (5 bases). Trimming shortened V by 8 bases and J by 6 bases, and 14 bases separated the two germline ends. The CDR3 is made up of 13 amino acids. Germline loops: CDR1 SEHNR, CDR2 FQNEAQ (reference sequence). The CDR3 bases are TGTGCCAGCGGAAGGGGTGAGAGTCAGCCCCAGCATTTT. This sequence encodes CASGRGESQPQHF.

Here the CDR3 DNA reads TGTGCCAGCAGCCCTGGCATCAATGAGCAGTTCTTC. It is translated as CASSPGINEQFF. The chain carries TRBV7-2 and TRBJ2-1; D ambiguous. CDR1 and CDR2 (germline): SGHTA, FQGNSA. Trimming stripped 5 bases from V and 6 bases from J, with 8 bases between. The CDR3 contains 12 residues.

The chain has TRBV6-5 and TRBJ2-7; a possible D gene is TRBD2 (6 bases). V dropped 6 bases and J dropped 5 bases, with 11 bases sitting between them. The germline V gene encodes CDR1 MNHEY and CDR2 SVGAGI. The CDR3 contains 12 residues. The CDR3 nucleotides read TGTGCCAGCAGGAGGACTATCGACGAGCAGTACTTC. This sequence encodes CASRRTIDEQYF.

The V call is TRBV7-8, the J call TRBJ1-1; D is unresolved. The CDR3 covers 14 residues. The ends were cut back, 5 bases at V and 7 bases at J, with 17 bases in the middle. CDR1 is SGHVS, CDR2 FQNEAQ, per germline. The CDR3 here is CASSLRGSNGEAFF. The CDR3, as DNA: TGTGCCAGCAGCCTCCGCGGCTCGAACGGTGAAGCTTTCTTT.

The V and J genes are TRBV30 and TRBJ2-1, with 10 bases fitting TRBD1. The V segment lost 2 bases and the J segment 12 bases; nucleotides outside the gene matches: 7. The CDR3 contains 13 residues. CDR1 GTSNPN and CDR2 SVGIG come from the germline V gene (reference sequence). The CDR3 sequence: CAWSQGQGTVQFF. In DNA, the CDR3 is TGTGCCTGGAGTCAGGGACAGGGGACAGTGCAGTTCTTC.

V usage is TRBV29-1 and J usage is TRBJ2-1; 13 bases are shared with TRBD2. The germline V gene encodes CDR1 SQVTM and CDR2 ANQGSEA. V lost 7 bases, J lost 0 bases, and 6 bases stayed unmatched. CDR3 length: 16 residues. In DNA, the CDR3 is TGCAGCGAACTAGCGGGAGGGCCAAGCTCCTACAATGAGCAGTTCTTC. Its protein product is CSELAGGPSSYNEQFF.